This TCR beta chain originates from a study of TIL therapy for anti-PD-1-resistant metastatic lung cancer. In the study overall: Tumors had a median PD-L1 proportion score of approximately 6%. Most patients had lung adenocarcinoma.

CDR1 and CDR2 from the germline V gene are MNHEY and SMNVEV (reference sequence). The CDR3 sequence is 19 residues long. V lost 6 bases to trimming and J lost 6 bases; unmatched junction nucleotides: 15. Time point here: pre-treatment sample, taken before nivolumab and TIL therapy. Sequencing used immunoSEQ v3. Profiling relied on immunoSEQ multiplex PCR, and the TCRdb table lists in-frame clones only, not all of them. The sample has tens of thousands of clones; approximately 86% are singletons. The receptor was isolated from a person between 25 and 79 years old with non-small cell lung cancer. The chain combines TRBV27 with TRBJ2-3; TRBD2 agrees at 16 bases. The sample consisted of blood, taken at baseline. The CDR3 sequence: CASSLTGTSGGAGYDTQYF. The CDR3 region has the DNA TGTGCCAGCAGCCTTACCGGGACTAGCGGGGGGGCCGGGTATGATACGCAGTATTTT.